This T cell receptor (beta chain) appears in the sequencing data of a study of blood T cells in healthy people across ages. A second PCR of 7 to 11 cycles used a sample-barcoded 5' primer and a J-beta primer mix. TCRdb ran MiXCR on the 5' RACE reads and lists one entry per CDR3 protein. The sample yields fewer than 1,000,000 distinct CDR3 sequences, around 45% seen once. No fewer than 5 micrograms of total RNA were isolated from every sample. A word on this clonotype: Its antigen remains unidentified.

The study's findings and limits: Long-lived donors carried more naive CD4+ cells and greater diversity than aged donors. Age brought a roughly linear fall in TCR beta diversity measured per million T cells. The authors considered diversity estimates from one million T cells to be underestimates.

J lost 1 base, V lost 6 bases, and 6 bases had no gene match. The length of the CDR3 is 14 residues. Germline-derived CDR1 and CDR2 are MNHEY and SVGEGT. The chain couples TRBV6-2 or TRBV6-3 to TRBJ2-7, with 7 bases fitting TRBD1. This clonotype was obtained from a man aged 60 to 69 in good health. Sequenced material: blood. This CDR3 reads CASRGQGESYEQYF. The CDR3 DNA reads TGTGCCAGCAGGGGCCAGGGGGAATCCTACGAGCAGTACTTC.